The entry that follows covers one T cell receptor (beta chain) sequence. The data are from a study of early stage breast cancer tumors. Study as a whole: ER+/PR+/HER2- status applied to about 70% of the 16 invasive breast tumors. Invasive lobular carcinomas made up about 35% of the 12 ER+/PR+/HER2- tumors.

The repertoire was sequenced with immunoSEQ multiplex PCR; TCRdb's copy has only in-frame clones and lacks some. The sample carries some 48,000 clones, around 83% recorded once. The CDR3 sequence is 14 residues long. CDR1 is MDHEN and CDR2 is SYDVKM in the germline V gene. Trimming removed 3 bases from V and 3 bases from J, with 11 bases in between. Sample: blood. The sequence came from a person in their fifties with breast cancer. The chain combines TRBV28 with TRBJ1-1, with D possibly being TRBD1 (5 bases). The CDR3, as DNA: TGTGCCAGCAGTTTCGGGCAGGGATACACTGAAGCTTTCTTT. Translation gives CASSFGQGYTEAFF. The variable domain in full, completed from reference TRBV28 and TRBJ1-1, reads DVKVTQSSRYLVKRTGEKVFLECVQDMDHENMFWYRQDPGLGLRLIYFSYDVKMKEKGDIPEGYSVSREKKERFSLILESASTNQTSMYLCASSFGQGYTEAFFGQGTRLTVV.